These 21 T cell receptor beta chains originate from one sample sequenced in a study of shared clonotypes between healthy human individuals. Using immunoSEQ multiplex PCR, the repertoire was profiled, and TCRdb retains in-frame clones only, with some absent. The data show fewer than 850,000 clones, about three quarters seen once. The sequenced sample was memory CD4+ T cells sorted from blood. The subset here: CD45RA-negative fraction. These receptors all stem from a woman aged 25 to 39 in good health.

The chain employs TRBV5-1 and TRBJ2-1; the match to TRBD1 covers 9 bases. CDR1 is SGHRS, CDR2 YFSETQ, per germline. CDR3 length: 15 residues. The V segment lost 3 bases and the J segment 8 bases; nucleotides outside the gene matches: 9. The CDR3 loop is CASSYDWTGEHEQFF. In DNA form, the CDR3 reads TGCGCCAGCAGCTACGACTGGACAGGGGAGCATGAGCAGTTCTTC.

V gene TRBV6-1 combines with J gene TRBJ2-2, with 7 bases identical to TRBD2. Looked up from germline, CDR1 is MNHNS and CDR2 is SASEGT. The CDR3 runs to 14 residues. Trimming took 3 bases from V and 4 from J; bases not matched to a gene: 2. CDR3 loop: CASSELAVTGELFF. In DNA, the CDR3 is TGTGCCAGCAGTGAGCTAGCGGTCACCGGGGAGCTGTTTTTT.

This chain links TRBV7-3 with TRBJ2-3; no definite D call. The CDR3 loop spans 13 amino acids. Trimming removed 5 bases from V and 2 bases from J, with 8 bases in between. Germline CDR1 is SGHTA and CDR2 is FQGTGA. CDR3 in DNA: TGTGCCAGCAGCGGCGCGCCCACAGATACGCAGTATTTT. Its protein product is CASSGAPTDTQYF.

The chain links TRBV6-5 to TRBJ2-7, with unresolved D. The V end was cut by 0 bases, the J end by 7 bases, with 7 bases between. This CDR3 is built from 12 residues. The germline gives CDR1 MNHEY, CDR2 SVGAGI. For the CDR3, the DNA is TGTGCCAGCAGTTACTCGGTTGGTGAGCAGTACTTC. This encodes CASSYSVGEQYF.

The V call is TRBV5-1, the J call TRBJ1-1, with TRBD1 identical over 7 bases. The CDR3 contains 14 residues. Losses at the gene ends were 6 bases for V and 6 bases for J; bases not matched to a gene: 11. Germline loops: CDR1 SGHRS, CDR2 YFSETQ. The CDR3 here is CASTYGQEGAEAFF. Here the CDR3 DNA reads TGCGCCAGCACTTACGGACAGGAGGGGGCTGAAGCTTTCTTT. Together with reference TRBV5-1 and TRBJ1-1, the CDR3 gives the full variable domain: KAGVTQTPRYLIKTRGQQVTLSCSPISGHRSVSWYQQTPGQGLQFLFEYFSETQRNKGNFPGRFSGRQFSNSRSEMNVSTLELGDSALYLCASTYGQEGAEAFFGQGTRLTVV.

This clone was counted a few times. The V call is TRBV7-9, the J call TRBJ1-2, with 8 bases lining up with TRBD1. Germline assignment: CDR1 SEHNR and CDR2 FQNEAQ (reference sequence). There are 13 residues in the CDR3. The J segment lost 4 bases and the V segment lost 6 bases, leaving 4 bases of the junction unmatched. CDR3 in DNA: TGTGCCAGCAGACCGGGACAGGCCTATGGCTACACCTTC. Protein product: CASRPGQAYGYTF.

The chain uses TRBV5-4 and TRBJ2-2; TRBD1 matches 8 bases. This CDR3 contains 16 residues. J gave up 0 bases and V 2 bases, and 3 bases lay outside the gene matches. Germline assignment: CDR1 SGHNT and CDR2 YYREEE (reference sequence). The CDR3, as DNA: TGTGCCAGCAGCTTCGGACAGGGAGCGAACACCGGGGAGCTGTTTTTT. It translates to CASSFGQGANTGELFF.

There are a few counts of this clone. At one end, the junction sequence differs from germline, possibly due to a read error. The chain has TRBV7-2 and TRBJ1-1, with D uncertain. This CDR3 spans 15 amino acids. Germline assignment: CDR1 SGHTA and CDR2 FQGNSA. CDR3 protein: CASSLGRFMNTEAFF. The CDR3 bases are TGTGCCAGCAGTTTAGGACGTTTCATGAACACTGAAGCTTTCTTT. The full variable domain, completed using reference TRBV7-2 and TRBJ1-1, is GAGVSQSPSNKVTEKGKDVELRCDPISGHTALYWYRQSLGQGLEFLIYFQGNSAPDKSGLPSDRFSAERTGGSVSTLTIQRTQQEDSAVYLCASSLGRFMNTEAFFGQGTRLTVV.

This clone turned up a few times. The V call is TRBV9, the J call TRBJ1-1; D not resolved. V lost 3 bases and J lost 3, with 9 bases in between. Germline values: CDR1 SGDLS, CDR2 YYNGEE. The CDR3 is 13 residues long. CDR3 sequence: CASSALVYTEAFF. The CDR3 DNA sequence: TGTGCCAGCAGCGCCTTAGTTTACACTGAAGCTTTCTTT. The whole variable domain, remainder taken from reference TRBV9 and TRBJ1-1, is DSGVTQTPKHLITATGQRVTLRCSPRSGDLSVYWYQQSLDQGLQFLIQYYNGEERAKGNILERFSAQQFPDLHSELNLSSLELGDSALYFCASSALVYTEAFFGQGTRLTVV.

The chain links TRBV11-2 to TRBJ2-2; 14 bases map to TRBD2. V trimming: 6 bases; J trimming: 4 bases; junction bases outside the gene matches: 7. Germline lookup yields CDR1 SGHAT and CDR2 FQNNGV. The length of the CDR3 is 17 residues. The CDR3 nucleotides are TGTGCCAGCAGAACCCTGACTAGCGGGAGGGCCACCGGGGAGCTGTTTTTT. This translates into CASRTLTSGRATGELFF.

The V and J genes are TRBV2 and TRBJ1-2, with unresolved D. Germline CDR1 is SNHLY and CDR2 is FYNNEI. V was cut by 6 bases and J by 4 bases, with 12 bases left in between. This CDR3 region has 13 residues. CDR3 DNA sequence: TGTGCCAGCAGGGTGGAGGGAGGCTATGGCTACACCTTC. This gives the protein CASRVEGGYGYTF.

The V and J genes are TRBV7-2 and TRBJ2-2; D may match TRBD1 or TRBD2 (6 bases each). V lost 3 bases to trimming and J lost 6 bases, with 20 bases between them. Germline V gene sequence: CDR1 SGHTA, CDR2 FQGNSA. The CDR3 is 17 residues long. The CDR3 DNA reads as TGTGCCAGCAGCTTCAGTGGGAGCAGGGGCGGGGCCGGGGAGCTGTTTTTT. Amino acids: CASSFSGSRGGAGELFF.

The rearrangement joins TRBV25-1 to TRBJ2-1, with 7 bases aligning to TRBD1. This CDR3 has 14 residues. V trimming: 6 bases; J trimming: 6 bases; junction bases outside the gene matches: 8. CDR1 MGHDK and CDR2 SYGVNS come from the germline V gene. In DNA, the CDR3 is TGTGCCAGCAGCGAAGAAGCAGGGGGCAATGAGCAGTTCTTC. Translated: CASSEEAGGNEQFF.

The CDR3 region is CASSIDLLQPQHF. DNA for the CDR3: TGTGCCAGTAGTATAGATCTTCTTCAGCCCCAGCATTTT. The V gene is TRBV19, the J gene TRBJ1-5; no clear D gene. Germline loops: CDR1 LNHDA, CDR2 SQIVND (reference sequence). The length of the CDR3 is 13 residues. V gave up 0 bases and J gave up 6 bases, with 6 bases separating them. The whole variable domain, filled in from reference TRBV19 and TRBJ1-5, reads DGGITQSPKYLFRKEGQNVTLSCEQNLNHDAMYWYRQDPGQGLRLIYYSQIVNDFQKGDIAEGYSVSREKKESFPLTVTSAQKNPTAFYLCASSIDLLQPQHFGDGTRLSIL.

As to this clone: Other nucleotide sequences from this sample produce the same CDR3. The V and J genes are TRBV18 and TRBJ2-3; either TRBD1 or TRBD2 may supply D (5 bases each). CDR1 is KGHSH and CDR2 is LQKENI in the germline V gene. V lost 3 bases to trimming and J lost 3 bases, with 13 bases between them. The CDR3 loop spans 15 amino acids. The DNA for the CDR3 is TGTGCCAGCTCACCGACGGTTGGGGGTACAGATACGCAGTATTTT. Its translation is CASSPTVGGTDTQYF.

At least ten counts were recorded for this clone. The rearrangement joins TRBV18 to TRBJ1-1; D is unclear. V was cut by 4 bases and J by 8 bases, with 8 bases left in between. The CDR3 is 11 residues long. Germline CDR1 KGHSH, CDR2 LQKENI. DNA for the CDR3: TGTGCCAGCTCACGCCAGACAGAAGCTTTCTTT. This sequence encodes CASSRQTEAFF.

This rearrangement joins TRBV12-5 to TRBJ1-2, with 7 bases lining up with TRBD1. The ends lost 2 bases at V and 5 bases at J; junction bases unmatched: 8. CDR3 length: 15 residues. CDR1 LGHNT and CDR2 FRNRAP come from the germline V gene. DNA for the CDR3: TGTGCTAGTGGTTTGTCGACAGGGAGAGGGTATGGCTACACCTTC. As protein: CASGLSTGRGYGYTF.

The V call is TRBV10-1, the J call TRBJ2-7, with 12 bases fitting TRBD2. Per the germline V gene, CDR1 is WNHNN and CDR2 is SYGVQD (reference sequence). The CDR3 is 15 residues long. The V segment lost 3 bases and the J segment 3 bases; nucleotides outside the gene matches: 3. The CDR3 loop reads CASSDQTSGSYEQYF. The CDR3 region has the DNA TGCGCCAGCAGTGACCAGACTAGCGGGAGCTACGAGCAGTACTTC.

This chain uses TRBV7-3 with TRBJ2-1; 7 nucleotides agree with TRBD2. The CDR3 consists of 16 residues. V lost 5 bases and J lost 4; bases outside the gene matches: 11. Per the germline V gene, CDR1 is SGHTA and CDR2 is FQGTGA. The CDR3 region has the DNA TGTGCCAGCAGCAGGGGTCCTAGCGGCCCATACAATGAGCAGTTCTTC. Amino acids: CASSRGPSGPYNEQFF.

The V gene is TRBV18, the J gene TRBJ2-5; TRBD2 matches at 11 bases. The germline gives CDR1 KGHSH, CDR2 LQKENI. With V trimmed by 2 bases and J by 1 base, 12 bases remained unmatched. This CDR3 spans 19 amino acids. CDR3 sequence reads: CASSPKIPSGRYRQETQYF. CDR3 bases: TGTGCCAGCTCACCAAAAATCCCTAGCGGGAGGTACCGCCAAGAGACCCAGTACTTC.

This chain uses TRBV15 with TRBJ2-5; no clear D gene. The CDR3 is 16 residues long. Trimming removed 5 bases from V and 1 base from J, with 17 bases in between. The germline CDR1 and CDR2 sequences are LNHNV and YYDKDF (reference sequence). For the CDR3, the DNA is TGTGCCACCAGCGCGATCGGACGTCGATTCCAAGAGACCCAGTACTTC. The encoded protein is CATSAIGRRFQETQYF.